The clone carrying this TCR beta chain was counted ten times or more. Its antigen remains unknown. These data belong to a study of T-cell memory formation after mild COVID-19. Study-wide points: Pre-infection memory carried some responding clones, suggesting that cross-reactive memory joined.

The CDR3 sequence is 15 residues long. Germline V gene sequence: CDR1 LGHNA, CDR2 YSLEER. Trimming left V 1 base short and J 7 bases short, with 11 bases between. 5'RACE with constant-segment primers built TCRalpha and TCRbeta cDNA libraries with UMIs. From the 5' RACE reads, TCRdb called clonotypes with MiXCR, one entry per CDR3 protein. The sample holds 300,000 to 400,000 distinct CDR3 sequences, roughly 21% seen once. The rearrangement uses TRBV4-3 and TRBJ1-6, with D hard to call. This sequence was found in an adult woman who had mild COVID-19 (a few samples of this study predate the infection). Cell type and time point are not known. Sequencing was performed on PBMCs or a T cell subset sorted from them (not recorded which). The CDR3 region has the DNA TGCGCCAGCAGCCAAGCGACATCCATGAATTCACCCCTCCACTTT. It encodes CASSQATSMNSPLHF.